This T cell receptor beta chain was observed in a study of CD4 T cells in relation to SARS-CoV-2 and coronaviruses (TCRdb year 2021). Study-wide context: The ViraFEST assay cultured PBMCs with antigen for more than nine days, then sequenced TCR beta CDR3s to find antigen-specific clonal expansions. Of the 12 convalescent patients, 8 were male and 4 were female, and two of the subjects were Hispanic. Samples from a few pre-COVID donors and the naive versus memory experiments were sequenced with the Adaptive Biotechnologies TCR-sequencing kit; other data were Illumina-based. A different, Illumina-based TCR-beta assay was used to sequence expansion assays from other donors in the study. At the level of individual TCR clonotypes, the study measured memory CD4+ T cell crossreactivity between SARS-CoV-2 spike protein and common cold coronavirus spike proteins. A median age of 38.5 years, with a range of roughly 20 to 75 years, was recorded for the full convalescent cohort of around twelve patients. Patient-derived lymphoblastoid cell lines were used to map the HLA restriction of shared crossreactive spike epitopes.

Naive and memory CD4+ T cells were separated from cryopreserved PBMCs through CD4 enrichment, which was followed by EasySep naive CD4+ T cell enrichment. For around ten days, approximately 100,000 sorted naive or memory CD4+ T cells were cultured together with CEF peptides and T cell-depleted PBMCs at a 1:1 ratio. In general, every peptide culture condition was set up in three replicate wells. Ficoll-Paque PLUS gradient centrifugation was used to isolate PBMCs from leukapheresis product or whole blood. The PBMCs went either fresh into the expansion assay or into cryopreservation at -140 degrees C. The QIAamp Micro DNA Kit was used to extract genomic DNA from the CD4+ T cells. What the research found in general, with its limitations: The study was constrained by small numbers of patients and of tested TCRs. Naive versus memory sequencing indicated that memory recall responses, rather than primary responses primed during culture, are detected by the assay. Compared with monoreactive clones, crossreactive clones had significantly weaker SARS-CoV-2-driven expansion, a result consistent with antigenic imprinting. Pre-pandemic and post-infection samples were not both contributed by any donor, so tracing of the source of pre-existing responses was limited. In about 60% of donors, memory CD4+ clonotypes turned up that crossrecognized SARS-CoV-2 and at least one common cold coronavirus spike. Because the crossreactivity analysis focused on spike protein, crossreactivity against other viral proteins was not assessed.

DNA from CEF-cultured naive and memory CD4+ T cells underwent immunoSEQ TCR-beta sequencing at survey level. As for the original processing: Preprocessing removed nonproductive sequences and CDR3s not starting with C, not ending with F or W, or shorter than 7 amino acids. The MANAFEST web app was used to call antigen-specific clonotypes on the basis of expansion compared with the reference and with other culture wells. A clone was considered positive if significant expansion relative to the reference culture was observed in 2 of 3 replicate wells at an FDR below 0.05. For a clone to be considered positive, significant expansion relative to all other tandem wells and an odds ratio above 5 were also required. Cultured and uncultured naive and memory CD4+ repertoires were searched for CDR3s previously identified as spike- and CEF-reactive. CDR3 homology was measured as pairwise Levenshtein distance, computed with the stringdist R package after trimming three terminal residues from each end. TCRdb mirrors the immuneACCESS table, restricted to in-frame sequences. Some clones are absent from its copies; in checked studies, under half trace to an unresolved V gene, and the reason for the others is unknown. V, J and clone size are taken as reported in that table, and D and trimming were inferred from the DNA itself. Present in this sample are about 43,000 clones, around 79% of which were seen just once. The ten largest clones add up to more than 1.4% of the sample.

Regarding this clone: Its antigen is unknown. No much larger clone is present one base from it, and per-base qualities are unavailable.

After removal of 2 bases from V and 3 bases from J, the junction retains 5 bases not matched to a gene. The CDR3 runs 16 residues from the cysteine to the phenylalanine. The CDR3 DNA has 48 bases and is translated from base 1. The germline V gene specifies ENHRY as CDR1 and SYGVKD as CDR2. The receptor was derived from an adult with COVID-19. This chain joins TRBV10-3 to TRBJ2-2; TRBD2 aligns with 8 central bases. The specimen sequenced was naive CD4+ T cells from PBMCs, cultured in vitro. The cell subset or site label, read with the paper, signifies: naive CD4+ T cells isolated by negative enrichment. CDR3 protein: CAISEASGRDTGELFF. The nucleotide sequence is TGTGCCATCAGTGAGGCCAGCGGGAGAGACACCGGGGAGCTGTTTTTT.